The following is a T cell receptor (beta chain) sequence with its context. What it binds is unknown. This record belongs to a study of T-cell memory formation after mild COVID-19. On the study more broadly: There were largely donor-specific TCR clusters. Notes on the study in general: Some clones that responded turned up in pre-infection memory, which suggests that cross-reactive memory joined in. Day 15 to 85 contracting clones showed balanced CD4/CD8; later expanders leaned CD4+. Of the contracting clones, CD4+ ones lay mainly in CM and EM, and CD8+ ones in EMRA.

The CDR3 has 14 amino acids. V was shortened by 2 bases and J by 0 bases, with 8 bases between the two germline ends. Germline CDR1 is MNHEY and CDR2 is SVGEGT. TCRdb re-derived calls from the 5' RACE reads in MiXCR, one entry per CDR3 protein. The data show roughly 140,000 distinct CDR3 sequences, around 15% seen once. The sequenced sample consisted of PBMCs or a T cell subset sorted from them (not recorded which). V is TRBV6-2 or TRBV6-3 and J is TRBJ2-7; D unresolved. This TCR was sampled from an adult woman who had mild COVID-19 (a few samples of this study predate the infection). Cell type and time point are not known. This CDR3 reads CASSYGESSYEQYF. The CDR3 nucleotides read TGTGCCAGCAGTTACGGCGAGAGCTCCTACGAGCAGTACTTC.